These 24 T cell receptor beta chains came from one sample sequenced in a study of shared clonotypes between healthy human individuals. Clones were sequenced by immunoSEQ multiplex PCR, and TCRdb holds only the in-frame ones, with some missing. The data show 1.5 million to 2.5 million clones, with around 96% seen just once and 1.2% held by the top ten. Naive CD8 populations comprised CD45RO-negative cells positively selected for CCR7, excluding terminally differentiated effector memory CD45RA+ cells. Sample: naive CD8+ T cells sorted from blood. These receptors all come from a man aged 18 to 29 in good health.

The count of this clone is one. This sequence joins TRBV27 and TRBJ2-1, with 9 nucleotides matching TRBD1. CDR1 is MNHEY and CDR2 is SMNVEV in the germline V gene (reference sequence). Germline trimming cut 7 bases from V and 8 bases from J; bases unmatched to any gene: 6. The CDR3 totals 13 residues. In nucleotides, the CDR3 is TGTGCCAGCATTGGGACAGGGCTCTATGAGCAGTTCTTC. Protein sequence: CASIGTGLYEQFF.

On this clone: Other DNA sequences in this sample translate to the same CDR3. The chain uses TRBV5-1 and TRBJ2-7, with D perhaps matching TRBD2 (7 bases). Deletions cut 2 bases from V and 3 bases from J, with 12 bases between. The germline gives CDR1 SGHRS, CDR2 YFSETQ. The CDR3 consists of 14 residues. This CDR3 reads CASSFGGALYEQYF. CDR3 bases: TGCGCCAGCAGCTTTGGGGGGGCCCTCTACGAGCAGTACTTC. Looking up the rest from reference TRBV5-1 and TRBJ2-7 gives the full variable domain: KAGVTQTPRYLIKTRGQQVTLSCSPISGHRSVSWYQQTPGQGLQFLFEYFSETQRNKGNFPGRFSGRQFSNSRSEMNVSTLELGDSALYLCASSFGGALYEQYFGPGTRLTVT.

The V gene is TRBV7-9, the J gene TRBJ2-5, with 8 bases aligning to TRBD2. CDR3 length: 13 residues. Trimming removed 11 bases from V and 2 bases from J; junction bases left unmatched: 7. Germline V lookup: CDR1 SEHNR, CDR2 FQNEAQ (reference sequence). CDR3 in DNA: TGTGCCGCCGCGCGGGGGGAACAAGAGACCCAGTACTTC. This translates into CAAARGEQETQYF.

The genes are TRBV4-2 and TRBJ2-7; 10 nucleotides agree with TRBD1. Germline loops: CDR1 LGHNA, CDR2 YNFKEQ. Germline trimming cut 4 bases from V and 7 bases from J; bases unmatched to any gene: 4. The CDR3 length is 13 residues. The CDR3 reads CASSLGQGWEQYF. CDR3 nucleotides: TGTGCCAGCAGCCTGGGACAGGGGTGGGAGCAGTACTTC.

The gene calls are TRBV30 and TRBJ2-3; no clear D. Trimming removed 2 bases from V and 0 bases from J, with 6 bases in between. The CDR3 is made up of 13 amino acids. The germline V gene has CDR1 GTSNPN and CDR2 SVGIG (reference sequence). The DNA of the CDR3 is TGTGCCTGGAGTATCGGGAGCACAGATACGCAGTATTTT. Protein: CAWSIGSTDTQYF.

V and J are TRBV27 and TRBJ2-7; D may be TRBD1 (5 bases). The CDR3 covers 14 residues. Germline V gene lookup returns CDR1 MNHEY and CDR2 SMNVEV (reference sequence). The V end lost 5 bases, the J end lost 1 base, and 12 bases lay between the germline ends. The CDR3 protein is CASSMKGMSYEQYF. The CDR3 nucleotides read TGTGCCAGCAGTATGAAGGGGATGTCCTACGAGCAGTACTTC.

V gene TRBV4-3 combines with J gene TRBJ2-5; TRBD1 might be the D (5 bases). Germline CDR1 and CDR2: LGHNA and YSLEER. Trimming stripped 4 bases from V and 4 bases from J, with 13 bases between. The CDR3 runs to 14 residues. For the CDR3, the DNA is TGCGCCAGCAGCCCCGGCAGAACAGGAGAGACCCAGTACTTC. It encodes CASSPGRTGETQYF.

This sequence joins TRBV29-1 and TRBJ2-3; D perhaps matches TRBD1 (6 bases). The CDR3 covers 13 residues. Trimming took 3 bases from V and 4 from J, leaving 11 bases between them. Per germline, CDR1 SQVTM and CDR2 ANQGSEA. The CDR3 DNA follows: TGCAGCGTTGACCAGGGGCGGGCAGATACGCAGTATTTT. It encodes CSVDQGRADTQYF.

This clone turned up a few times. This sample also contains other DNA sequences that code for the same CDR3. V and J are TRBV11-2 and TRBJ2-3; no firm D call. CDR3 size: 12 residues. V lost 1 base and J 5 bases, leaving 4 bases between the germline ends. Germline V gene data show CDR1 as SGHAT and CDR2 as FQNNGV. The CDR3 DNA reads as TGTGCCAGCAGCTTAGGGGGAGATACGCAGTATTTT. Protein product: CASSLGGDTQYF.

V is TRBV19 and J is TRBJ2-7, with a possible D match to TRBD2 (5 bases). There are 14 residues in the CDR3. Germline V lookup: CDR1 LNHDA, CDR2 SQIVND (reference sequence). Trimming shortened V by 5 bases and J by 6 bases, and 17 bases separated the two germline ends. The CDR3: CASSLDSAFSEQYF. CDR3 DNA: TGTGCCAGTAGTTTGGACTCGGCCTTCTCCGAGCAGTACTTC.

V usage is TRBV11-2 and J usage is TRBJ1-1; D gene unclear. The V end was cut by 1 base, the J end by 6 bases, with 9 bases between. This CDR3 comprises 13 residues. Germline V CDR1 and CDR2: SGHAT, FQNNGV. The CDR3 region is CASSLGVSAEAFF. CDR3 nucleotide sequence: TGTGCCAGCAGCTTAGGGGTTTCCGCTGAAGCTTTCTTT.

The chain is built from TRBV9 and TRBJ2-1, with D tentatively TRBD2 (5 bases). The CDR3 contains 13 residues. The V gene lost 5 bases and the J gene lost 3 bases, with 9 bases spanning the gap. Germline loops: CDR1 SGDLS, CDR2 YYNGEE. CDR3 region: CASRGSVYNEQFF. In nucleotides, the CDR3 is TGTGCCAGCAGGGGTAGCGTCTACAATGAGCAGTTCTTC.

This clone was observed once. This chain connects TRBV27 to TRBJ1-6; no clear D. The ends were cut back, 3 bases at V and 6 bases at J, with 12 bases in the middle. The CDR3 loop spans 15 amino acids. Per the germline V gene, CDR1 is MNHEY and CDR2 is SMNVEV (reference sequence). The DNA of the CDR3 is TGTGCCAGCAGTTTTACAATAGGGTTTAATTCACCCCTCCACTTT. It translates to CASSFTIGFNSPLHF.

The CDR3 bases are TGTGCCAGCAGATACAGGGACACTGAAGCTTTCTTT. Protein product: CASRYRDTEAFF. The chain employs TRBV28 and TRBJ1-1; D possibly corresponds to TRBD1 (6 bases). Trimming cost V 6 bases and J 3 bases, with 8 bases left between them. CDR1 and CDR2 (germline): MDHEN, SYDVKM. This CDR3 contains 12 residues.

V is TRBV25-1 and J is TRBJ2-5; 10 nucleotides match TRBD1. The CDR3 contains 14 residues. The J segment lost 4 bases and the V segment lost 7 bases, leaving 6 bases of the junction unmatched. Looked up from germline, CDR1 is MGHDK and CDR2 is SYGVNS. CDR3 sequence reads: CASTGGQGVETQYF. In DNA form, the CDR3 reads TGTGCCAGCACAGGAGGACAGGGGGTAGAGACCCAGTACTTC.

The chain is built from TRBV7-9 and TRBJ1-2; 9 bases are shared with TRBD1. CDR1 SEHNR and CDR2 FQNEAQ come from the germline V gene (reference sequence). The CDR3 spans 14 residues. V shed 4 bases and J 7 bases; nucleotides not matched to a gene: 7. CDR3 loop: CASSSSTGGSGYTF. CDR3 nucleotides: TGTGCCAGCAGCTCCTCGACAGGGGGTAGTGGCTACACCTTC.

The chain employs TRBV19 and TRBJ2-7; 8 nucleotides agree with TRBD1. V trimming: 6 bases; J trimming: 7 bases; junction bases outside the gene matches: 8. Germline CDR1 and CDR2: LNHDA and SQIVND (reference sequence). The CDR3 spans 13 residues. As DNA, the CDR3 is TGTGCCAGTAGCTTCGGACAGGGAGGAGAGCAGTACTTC. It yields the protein CASSFGQGGEQYF. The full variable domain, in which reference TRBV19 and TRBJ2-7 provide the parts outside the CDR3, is DGGITQSPKYLFRKEGQNVTLSCEQNLNHDAMYWYRQDPGQGLRLIYYSQIVNDFQKGDIAEGYSVSREKKESFPLTVTSAQKNPTAFYLCASSFGQGGEQYFGPGTRLTVT.

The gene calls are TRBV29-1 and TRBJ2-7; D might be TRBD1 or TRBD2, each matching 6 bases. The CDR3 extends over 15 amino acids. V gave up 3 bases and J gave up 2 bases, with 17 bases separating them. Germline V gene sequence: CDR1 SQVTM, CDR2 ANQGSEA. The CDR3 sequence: CSVELAGHSTYEQYF. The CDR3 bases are TGCAGCGTTGAGCTGGCGGGACATTCTACCTACGAGCAGTACTTC.

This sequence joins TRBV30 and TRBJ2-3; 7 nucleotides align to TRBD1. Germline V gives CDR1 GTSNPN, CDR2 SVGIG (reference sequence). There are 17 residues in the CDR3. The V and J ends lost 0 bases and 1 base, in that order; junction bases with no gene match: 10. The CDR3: CAWSVLRGPTGTDTQYF. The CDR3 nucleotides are TGTGCCTGGAGTGTACTAAGGGGGCCCACTGGCACAGATACGCAGTATTTT.

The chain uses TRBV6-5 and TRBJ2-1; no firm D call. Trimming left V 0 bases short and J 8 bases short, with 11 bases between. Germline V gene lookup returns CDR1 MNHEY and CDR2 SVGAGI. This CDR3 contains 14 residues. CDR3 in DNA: TGTGCCAGCAGTTACTCCCCCACAAGCTATGAGCAGTTCTTC. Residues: CASSYSPTSYEQFF.

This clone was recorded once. The CDR3 nucleotides read TGCGCCAGCAGTCCTTTCGGCGGGGGATACCTCGGGGAGCAGTTCTTC. Its translation is CASSPFGGGYLGEQFF. This chain uses TRBV5-1 with TRBJ2-1; 7 nucleotides match TRBD2. The CDR3 spans 16 residues. Germline-derived CDR1 and CDR2 are SGHRS and YFSETQ. With 5 bases clipped from V and 10 bases from J, the junction kept 18 bases outside the gene matches. The entire variable domain, with the rest obtained from reference TRBV5-1 and TRBJ2-1, is as follows: KAGVTQTPRYLIKTRGQQVTLSCSPISGHRSVSWYQQTPGQGLQFLFEYFSETQRNKGNFPGRFSGRQFSNSRSEMNVSTLELGDSALYLCASSPFGGGYLGEQFFGPGTRLTVL.

The CDR3 reads CSVETAYTYEQYF. The CDR3 DNA sequence: TGCAGCGTTGAAACAGCTTATACCTACGAGCAGTACTTC. The V and J genes are TRBV29-1 and TRBJ2-7; unclear D gene. V shed 2 bases and J shed 2 bases, with 10 bases lying between them. Germline V gene data show CDR1 as SQVTM and CDR2 as ANQGSEA. This CDR3 spans 13 amino acids.

The CDR3 here is CASSVESGGNSYNEQFF. The CDR3, as DNA: TGTGCCAGCAGCGTAGAGTCCGGGGGGAACTCCTACAATGAGCAGTTCTTC. The chain is built from TRBV9 and TRBJ2-1, with 7 bases that match TRBD2. The trim removed 0 bases at V and 0 bases at J, leaving 6 bases unmatched. Germline V gene data show CDR1 as SGDLS and CDR2 as YYNGEE. The CDR3 is 17 amino acids. The full variable domain, completed using reference TRBV9 and TRBJ2-1, is DSGVTQTPKHLITATGQRVTLRCSPRSGDLSVYWYQQSLDQGLQFLIQYYNGEERAKGNILERFSAQQFPDLHSELNLSSLELGDSALYFCASSVESGGNSYNEQFFGPGTRLTVL.

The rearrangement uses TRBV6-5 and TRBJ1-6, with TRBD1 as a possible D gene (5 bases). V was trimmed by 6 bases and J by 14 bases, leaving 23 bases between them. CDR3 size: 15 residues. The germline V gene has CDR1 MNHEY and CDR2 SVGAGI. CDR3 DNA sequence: TGTGCCAGCAGCGTATTCCGGGACCTTCGTATGACCCTCCACTTT. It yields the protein CASSVFRDLRMTLHF.